These T cell receptor beta chains were read from a single sample in a study of PD-L1 blockade in urothelial cancer. This table comes from immunoSEQ multiplex PCR, and its TCRdb copy is limited to in-frame clones, with some not included. The sample contains about 100,000 clones, roughly nine tenths of which appear only once. Sequences were derived from PBMCs, sampled around atezolizumab (anti-PD-L1) treatment. The origin of the receptors is a woman older than 75 with urothelial cancer. Each CDR3 is given with its conserved first and last residue. A D gene is named only where the DNA matches it firmly. Size tells how often a clone was seen (once, few, many) or the class of an expanded clone, and some rows leave it out.

clone_size: NA; v_call: TRBV11-2; j_call: TRBJ2-1; d_call: NA; cdr3_aa: CASRSGTQNEQFF; cdr3_nt: TGTGCCAGCAGGAGCGGGACACAGAATGAGCAGTTCTTC
clone_size: NA; v_call: TRBV14; j_call: TRBJ2-5; d_call: NA; cdr3_aa: CASSQYPAAQETQYF; cdr3_nt: TGTGCCAGCAGCCAATATCCAGCGGCGCAAGAGACCCAGTACTTC
clone_size: NA; v_call: TRBV7-3; j_call: TRBJ2-7; d_call: NA; cdr3_aa: CASSPPGQNYEQYF; cdr3_nt: TGTGCCAGCAGCCCTCCGGGACAAAACTACGAGCAGTACTTC
clone_size: NA; v_call: TRBV4-1; j_call: TRBJ2-3; d_call: TRBD1; cdr3_aa: CASSQEVTGGVLDTQYF; cdr3_nt: TGCGCCAGCAGCCAAGAGGTAACAGGGGGAGTATTAGATACGCAGTATTTT
clone_size: NA; v_call: TRBV6-1; j_call: TRBJ1-5; d_call: TRBD1; cdr3_aa: CASSEAGGHQPQHF; cdr3_nt: TGTGCCAGCAGTGAAGCAGGGGGCCATCAGCCCCAGCATTTT
clone_size: NA; v_call: TRBV9; j_call: TRBJ1-2; d_call: TRBD1; cdr3_aa: CASSYQTGGSAGYTF; cdr3_nt: TGTGCCAGCAGCTATCAGACAGGGGGCTCCGCTGGCTACACCTTC
clone_size: NA; v_call: TRBV18; j_call: TRBJ1-1; d_call: NA; cdr3_aa: CASSPISGTNTEAFF; cdr3_nt: TGTGCCAGCTCACCAATATCGGGGACTAACACTGAAGCTTTCTTT
clone_size: NA; v_call: TRBV9; j_call: TRBJ2-7; d_call: TRBD1; cdr3_aa: CASSDRDRALSYEQYF; cdr3_nt: TGTGCCAGCAGCGACCGGGACAGGGCTCTTTCCTACGAGCAGTACTTC
clone_size: once; v_call: TRBV7-6; j_call: TRBJ1-5; d_call: TRBD1; cdr3_aa: CASSQGTGGDNQPQHF; cdr3_nt: TGTGCCAGCAGCCAAGGGACAGGGGGCGACAATCAGCCCCAGCATTTT
clone_size: NA; v_call: TRBV28; j_call: TRBJ2-7; d_call: NA; cdr3_aa: CASSSPPSSYEQYF; cdr3_nt: TGTGCCAGCAGTTCCCCCCCGAGCTCCTACGAGCAGTACTTC
clone_size: NA; v_call: TRBV18; j_call: TRBJ2-1; d_call: TRBD2; cdr3_aa: CASSPLAGGLLDEQFF; cdr3_nt: TGTGCCAGCTCACCTCTAGCGGGAGGGCTTCTTGATGAGCAGTTCTTC
clone_size: NA; v_call: TRBV11-2; j_call: TRBJ1-1; d_call: NA; cdr3_aa: CASSLDRPSPGVTEAFF; cdr3_nt: TGTGCCAGCAGCTTAGATCGGCCCTCCCCAGGGGTTACTGAAGCTTTCTTT
clone_size: NA; v_call: TRBV28; j_call: TRBJ2-7; d_call: TRBD1; cdr3_aa: CASSTIDRGDSYEQYF; cdr3_nt: TGTGCCAGCAGTACGATAGACAGGGGCGACTCCTACGAGCAGTACTTC
clone_size: NA; v_call: TRBV6-1; j_call: TRBJ1-1; d_call: TRBD1; cdr3_aa: CASTSDTGANTEAFF; cdr3_nt: TGTGCCAGCACCTCCGATACAGGGGCGAACACTGAAGCTTTCTTT
clone_size: NA; v_call: TRBV30; j_call: TRBJ2-2; d_call: NA; cdr3_aa: CAWSLGPGELFF; cdr3_nt: TGTGCCTGGAGTTTGGGGCCCGGGGAGCTGTTTTTT
clone_size: NA; v_call: TRBV7-2; j_call: TRBJ2-3; d_call: NA; cdr3_aa: CASSFYVDTQYF; cdr3_nt: TGTGCCAGCAGCTTCTACGTAGATACGCAGTATTTT
clone_size: NA; v_call: TRBV15; j_call: TRBJ2-7; d_call: NA; cdr3_aa: CATSRDKDSYSYEQYF; cdr3_nt: TGTGCCACCAGCAGAGACAAGGACAGTTACTCCTACGAGCAGTACTTC
clone_size: NA; v_call: TRBV7-3; j_call: TRBJ2-7; d_call: NA; cdr3_aa: CASSLMGREYEQYF; cdr3_nt: TGTGCCAGCAGCTTAATGGGCCGAGAATACGAGCAGTACTTC
clone_size: NA; v_call: TRBV21-1; j_call: TRBJ2-1; d_call: NA; cdr3_aa: CASSKVRLPGGYNEQFF; cdr3_nt: TGTGCCAGCAGCAAAGTGCGCCTACCAGGGGGCTACAATGAGCAGTTCTTC
clone_size: once; v_call: TRBV28; j_call: TRBJ1-1; d_call: NA; cdr3_aa: CASSLRVRTEAFF; cdr3_nt: TGTGCCAGCAGCCTGCGGGTCAGGACTGAAGCTTTCTTT
clone_size: NA; v_call: TRBV11-2; j_call: TRBJ2-1; d_call: TRBD1; cdr3_aa: CASSSDRGSYNEQFF; cdr3_nt: TGTGCCAGCAGCTCAGACAGGGGCTCCTACAATGAGCAGTTCTTC
clone_size: NA; v_call: TRBV6-5; j_call: TRBJ1-5; d_call: NA; cdr3_aa: CASSSNDRYQPQHF; cdr3_nt: TGTGCCAGCAGCTCCAACGACAGATATCAGCCCCAGCATTTT
clone_size: NA; v_call: TRBV15; j_call: TRBJ1-1; d_call: TRBD1; cdr3_aa: CATSRETGPLAEAFF; cdr3_nt: TGTGCCACCAGCAGAGAGACAGGGCCTCTGGCTGAAGCTTTCTTT
clone_size: NA; v_call: TRBV5-1; j_call: TRBJ2-3; d_call: TRBD2; cdr3_aa: CASSLGNSGPTDTQYF; cdr3_nt: TGCGCCAGCAGCTTGGGTAATAGCGGGCCCACAGATACGCAGTATTTT
clone_size: NA; v_call: TRBV18; j_call: TRBJ2-7; d_call: NA; cdr3_aa: CASSADSYEQYF; cdr3_nt: TGTGCCAGCTCGGCTGACTCCTACGAGCAGTACTTC
clone_size: NA; v_call: TRBV28; j_call: TRBJ2-3; d_call: TRBD1; cdr3_aa: CASSPGTGVGTSTDTQYF; cdr3_nt: TGTGCCAGCAGTCCCGGGACAGGGGTTGGGACTAGCACAGATACGCAGTATTTT
clone_size: once; v_call: TRBV9; j_call: TRBJ2-1; d_call: TRBD2; cdr3_aa: CASSGGLAGGTYNEQFF; cdr3_nt: TGTGCCAGCAGCGGAGGACTAGCGGGGGGGACCTACAATGAGCAGTTCTTC
clone_size: NA; v_call: TRBV7-9; j_call: TRBJ1-2; d_call: NA; cdr3_aa: CASSLIQLNYGYTF; cdr3_nt: TGTGCCAGCAGCTTAATACAGCTCAACTATGGCTACACCTTC
clone_size: NA; v_call: TRBV6-1; j_call: TRBJ2-1; d_call: TRBD2; cdr3_aa: CASSEDIAGYYNEQFF; cdr3_nt: TGTGCCAGCAGTGAAGACATAGCGGGATACTACAATGAGCAGTTCTTC
clone_size: NA; v_call: TRBV20-1; j_call: TRBJ2-1; d_call: NA; cdr3_aa: CSARKSAEQFF; cdr3_nt: TGCAGTGCTAGGAAGAGTGCCGAGCAGTTCTTC
clone_size: NA; v_call: TRBV19; j_call: TRBJ2-5; d_call: TRBD1; cdr3_aa: CASSIGSGQGRETQYF; cdr3_nt: TGTGCCAGTAGTATAGGAAGCGGACAGGGTCGAGAGACCCAGTACTTC
clone_size: NA; v_call: TRBV29-1; j_call: TRBJ2-2; d_call: NA; cdr3_aa: CSVRGGTNTGELFF; cdr3_nt: TGCAGCGTTCGAGGCGGTACGAACACCGGGGAGCTGTTTTTT
clone_size: NA; v_call: TRBV19; j_call: TRBJ1-1; d_call: NA; cdr3_aa: CASSIRKTEAFF; cdr3_nt: TGTGCCAGTAGTATCAGGAAAACCGAAGCTTTCTTT
clone_size: once; v_call: TRBV6-1; j_call: TRBJ2-3; d_call: TRBD2; cdr3_aa: CASSASGTIGADTQYF; cdr3_nt: TGTGCCAGCAGTGCCTCCGGGACTATCGGTGCAGATACGCAGTATTTT
clone_size: NA; v_call: TRBV5-6; j_call: TRBJ2-6; d_call: TRBD1; cdr3_aa: CASSSNLGTGSGANVLTF; cdr3_nt: TGTGCCAGCAGCTCCAACCTCGGGACAGGGTCTGGGGCCAACGTCCTGACTTTC
clone_size: once; v_call: TRBV5-1; j_call: TRBJ2-2; d_call: TRBD2; cdr3_aa: CASSFGLANTGELFF; cdr3_nt: TGCGCCAGCAGCTTCGGACTAGCAAACACCGGGGAGCTGTTTTTT
clone_size: NA; v_call: TRBV7-8; j_call: TRBJ1-1; d_call: NA; cdr3_aa: CASSSTGKNTEAFF; cdr3_nt: TGTGCCAGCAGCTCCACAGGGAAGAACACTGAAGCTTTCTTT
clone_size: NA; v_call: TRBV7-9; j_call: TRBJ2-7; d_call: TRBD1; cdr3_aa: CASSLAGQGTHEQYF; cdr3_nt: TGTGCCAGCAGCTTAGCGGGACAGGGGACCCACGAGCAGTACTTC
clone_size: NA; v_call: TRBV10-3; j_call: TRBJ1-2; d_call: TRBD1; cdr3_aa: CAISDKGTGPGYTF; cdr3_nt: TGTGCCATCAGTGACAAAGGGACAGGGCCTGGCTACACCTTC
clone_size: once; v_call: TRBV11-3; j_call: TRBJ2-7; d_call: NA; cdr3_aa: CASSFSGSYEQYF; cdr3_nt: TGTGCCAGCAGCTTTTCAGGCAGCTACGAGCAGTACTTC
clone_size: NA; v_call: TRBV28; j_call: TRBJ2-5; d_call: NA; cdr3_aa: CASSLTGPQETQYF; cdr3_nt: TGTGCCAGCAGCCTGACAGGCCCCCAAGAGACCCAGTACTTC
clone_size: once; v_call: TRBV7-9; j_call: TRBJ1-2; d_call: TRBD1; cdr3_aa: CASSLQQGLSHGYTF; cdr3_nt: TGTGCCAGCAGCTTACAACAGGGGTTATCCCATGGCTACACCTTC
clone_size: NA; v_call: TRBV28; j_call: TRBJ1-5; d_call: NA; cdr3_aa: CASSLPGLRQPQHF; cdr3_nt: TGTGCCAGCAGTTTACCAGGGTTGCGGCAGCCCCAGCATTTT
clone_size: NA; v_call: TRBV7-9; j_call: TRBJ1-4; d_call: NA; cdr3_aa: CASSSRGQAVNEKLFF; cdr3_nt: TGTGCCAGCAGCTCCCGCGGGCAGGCCGTTAATGAAAAACTGTTTTTT
clone_size: NA; v_call: TRBV7-2; j_call: TRBJ2-7; d_call: TRBD2; cdr3_aa: CASSFSAGGTGEQYF; cdr3_nt: TGTGCCAGCAGCTTCTCGGCGGGAGGGACGGGAGAGCAGTACTTC